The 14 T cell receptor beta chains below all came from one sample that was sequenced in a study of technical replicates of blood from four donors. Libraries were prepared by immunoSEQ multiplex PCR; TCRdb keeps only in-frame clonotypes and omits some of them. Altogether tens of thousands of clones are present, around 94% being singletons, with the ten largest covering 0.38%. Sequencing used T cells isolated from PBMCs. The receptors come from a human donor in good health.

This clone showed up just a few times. CDR3 protein: CARAMNTEAFF. In DNA form, the CDR3 reads TGTGCCAGAGCCATGAACACTGAAGCTTTCTTT. The genes are TRBV2 and TRBJ1-1; D is unclear. V was cut by 9 bases and J by 0 bases, with 5 bases left in between. The CDR3 has 11 residues. Germline values: CDR1 SNHLY, CDR2 FYNNEI.

The CDR3 is CASLPGTDYGYTF. Here the CDR3 DNA reads TGTGCCTCTTTACCCGGGACAGACTATGGCTACACCTTC. The rearrangement joins TRBV30 to TRBJ1-2; 7 nucleotides agree with TRBD1. Germline CDR1 GTSNPN, CDR2 SVGIG (reference sequence). There are 13 residues in the CDR3. J was trimmed by 3 bases and V by 7 bases; bases with no gene match: 8.

This chain's CDR3 is CASSEGLSGYTF. The DNA for the CDR3 is TGTGCCAGCAGCGAGGGACTCTCTGGCTACACCTTC. V and J are TRBV6-6 and TRBJ1-2; the D gene is possibly TRBD1 (5 bases). The CDR3 consists of 12 residues. The V end was cut by 6 bases, the J end by 7 bases, with 12 bases between. The germline CDR1 and CDR2 sequences are MNHNY and SVGAGI (reference sequence).

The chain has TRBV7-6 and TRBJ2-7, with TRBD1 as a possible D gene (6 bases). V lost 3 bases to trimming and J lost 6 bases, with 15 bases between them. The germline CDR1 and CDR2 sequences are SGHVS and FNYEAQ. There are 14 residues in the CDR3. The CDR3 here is CASSFHDRLGEQYF. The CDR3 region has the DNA TGTGCCAGCAGCTTCCATGACAGGCTCGGCGAGCAGTACTTC. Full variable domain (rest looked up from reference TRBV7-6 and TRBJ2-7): GAGVSQSPRYKVTKRGQDVALRCDPISGHVSLYWYRQALGQGPEFLTYFNYEAQQDKSGLPNDRFSAERPEGSISTLTIQRTEQRDSAMYRCASSFHDRLGEQYFGPGTRLTVT.

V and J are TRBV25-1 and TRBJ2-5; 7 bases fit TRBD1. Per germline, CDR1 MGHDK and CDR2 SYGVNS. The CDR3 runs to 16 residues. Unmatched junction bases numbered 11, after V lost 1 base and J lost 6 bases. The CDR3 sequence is CASSEFSLARGQTQYF. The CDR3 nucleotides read TGTGCCAGCAGTGAATTCAGTCTGGCGAGGGGGCAGACCCAGTACTTC.

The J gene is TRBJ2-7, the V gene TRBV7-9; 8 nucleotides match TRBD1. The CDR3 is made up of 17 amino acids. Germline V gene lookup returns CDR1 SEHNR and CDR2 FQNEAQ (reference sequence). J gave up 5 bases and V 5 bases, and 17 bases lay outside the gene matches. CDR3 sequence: CASSPLTLDRAEDEQYF. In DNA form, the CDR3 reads TGTGCCAGCAGCCCCCTAACCCTGGACAGGGCTGAAGACGAGCAGTACTTC.

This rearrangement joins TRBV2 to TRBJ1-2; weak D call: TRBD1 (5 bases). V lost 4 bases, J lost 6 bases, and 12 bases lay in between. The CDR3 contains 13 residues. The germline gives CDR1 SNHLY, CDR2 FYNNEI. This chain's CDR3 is CASSAARVDGYTF. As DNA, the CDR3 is TGTGCCAGCAGTGCGGCCAGGGTAGATGGCTACACCTTC.

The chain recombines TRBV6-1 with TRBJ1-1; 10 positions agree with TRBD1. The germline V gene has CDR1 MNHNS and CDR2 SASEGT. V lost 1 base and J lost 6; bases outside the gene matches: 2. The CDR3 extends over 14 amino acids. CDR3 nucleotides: TGTGCCAGCAGTGAAGGACAGGGGGCCTCTGAAGCTTTCTTT. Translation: CASSEGQGASEAFF.

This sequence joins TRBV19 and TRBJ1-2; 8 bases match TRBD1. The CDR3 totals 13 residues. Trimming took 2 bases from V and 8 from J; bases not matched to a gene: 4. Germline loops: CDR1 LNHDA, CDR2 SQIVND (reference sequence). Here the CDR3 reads CASSIQGAGGYTF. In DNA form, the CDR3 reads TGTGCCAGTAGTATACAGGGGGCAGGGGGCTACACCTTC.

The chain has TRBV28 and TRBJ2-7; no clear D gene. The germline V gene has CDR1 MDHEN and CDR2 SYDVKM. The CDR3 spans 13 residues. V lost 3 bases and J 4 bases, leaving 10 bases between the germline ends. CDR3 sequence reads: CASSLVGRYEQYF. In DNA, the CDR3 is TGTGCCAGCAGTTTGGTTGGCAGATACGAGCAGTACTTC. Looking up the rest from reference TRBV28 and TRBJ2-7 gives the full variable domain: DVKVTQSSRYLVKRTGEKVFLECVQDMDHENMFWYRQDPGLGLRLIYFSYDVKMKEKGDIPEGYSVSREKKERFSLILESASTNQTSMYLCASSLVGRYEQYFGPGTRLTVT.

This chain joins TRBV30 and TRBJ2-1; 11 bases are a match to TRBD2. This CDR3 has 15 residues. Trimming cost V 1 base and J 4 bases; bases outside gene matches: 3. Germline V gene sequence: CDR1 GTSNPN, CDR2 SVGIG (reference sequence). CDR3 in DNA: TGTGCCTGGAGTGGAGGACTAGCGGGTTACAATGAGCAGTTCTTC. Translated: CAWSGGLAGYNEQFF.

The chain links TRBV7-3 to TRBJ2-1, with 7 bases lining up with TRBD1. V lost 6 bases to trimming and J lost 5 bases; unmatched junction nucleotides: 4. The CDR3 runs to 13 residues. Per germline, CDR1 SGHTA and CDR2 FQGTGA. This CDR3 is CASRDDRDNEQFF. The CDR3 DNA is TGTGCCAGCAGGGACGACAGGGACAATGAGCAGTTCTTC.

The CDR3 sequence is CASGGLSYEQYF. Written as DNA, the CDR3 is TGTGCCAGCGGGGGACTTTCCTACGAGCAGTACTTC. The J gene is TRBJ2-7, the V gene TRBV2, with a tentative D call TRBD2 (6 bases). V lost 8 bases and J 1 base, leaving 9 bases between the germline ends. Germline V CDR1 and CDR2: SNHLY, FYNNEI. This CDR3 is built from 12 residues.

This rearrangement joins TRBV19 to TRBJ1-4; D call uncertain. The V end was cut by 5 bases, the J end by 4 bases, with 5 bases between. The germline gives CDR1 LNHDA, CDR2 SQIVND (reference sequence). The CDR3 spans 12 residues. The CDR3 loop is CASSPSNEKLFF. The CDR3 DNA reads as TGTGCCAGTAGTCCGAGTAATGAAAAACTGTTTTTT.